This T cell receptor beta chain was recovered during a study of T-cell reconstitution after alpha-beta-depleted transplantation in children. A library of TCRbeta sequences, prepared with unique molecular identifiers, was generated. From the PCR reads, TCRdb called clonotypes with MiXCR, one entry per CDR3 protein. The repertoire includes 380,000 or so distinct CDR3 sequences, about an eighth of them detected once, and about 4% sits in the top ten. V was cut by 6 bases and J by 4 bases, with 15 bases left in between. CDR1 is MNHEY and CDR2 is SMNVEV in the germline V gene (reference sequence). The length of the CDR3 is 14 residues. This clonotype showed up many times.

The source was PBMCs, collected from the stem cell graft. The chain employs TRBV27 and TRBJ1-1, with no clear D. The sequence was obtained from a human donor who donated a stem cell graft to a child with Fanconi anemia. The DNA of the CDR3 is TGTGCCAGCAGCCCTTCTATGGGGTTCACTGAAGCTTTCTTT. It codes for CASSPSMGFTEAFF.